This T cell receptor beta chain is drawn from a study of T cell responses to AZD1222 COVID-19 vaccine (dated by TCRdb to the early 2020s). Some background on the complete study: AZD1222 recipients with second doses at about 4 weeks or about 12 weeks were pooled, because spike-specific TCR depth and breadth did not differ between schedules. Enrollment into the trials was organized by age into subgroups of 18-55, 56-69 and 70-plus years, and those subgroups contained roughly 150, 30 and 60 TCR-sequenced participants, respectively. TCR sequencing was performed for roughly 250 trial participants, of whom about 200 were given two doses of AZD1222 and around 25 were given two doses of MenACWY control vaccine.

This clone came up a few times. Which antigen it targets is not known. No base-level quality is on record; no much larger clone is a single base apart. The CDR3 regions of human TCRbeta chains were analyzed by immunosequencing. Per the original workflow: TCRs in the repertoires were compared against a reference library of SARS-CoV-2-specific TCRs that had been generated with the MIRA antigen-specificity platform. Breadth meant the fraction of unique TCRs that were SARS-CoV-2-associated, whereas depth meant the fraction of total T cells that were SARS-CoV-2-associated. Using the MIRA data, each spike-specific TCR was mapped to the spike region that the TCR reacts to and placed in a CD4 or CD8 class. Log10-transformed breadth and depth values were compared by one-way ANOVA with Sidak's multiple comparisons tests. The source is immuneACCESS, and TCRdb retained only in-frame sequences with V and J called. Part of the clones is not carried over; for the studies checked, unresolved V genes explain less than half of this, and the remainder is unexplained. The D gene and trimming were derived from the DNA, and the V and J assignments and clone size from that table. The sample has tens of thousands of clones on record, approximately 83% of them singletons. The ten most abundant clones make up around 20% of the sample.

General study outcomes and caveats: Reportedly, close to half of the unique spike-specific TCRs recognized epitopes lying outside the regions that are mutated in the B.1.351 and B.1.1.7 variants. In the small 56-69-year group, the increase in depth fell short of significance, most likely because of low power. The whole spike protein was spanned by vaccine-associated CD4 TCRs, and dominant responses were seen in regions 160-218 and 743-854. Only a handful of AZD1222 recipients were SARS-CoV-2 seropositive at baseline, limiting conclusions about previously exposed vaccinees. Because no day 14 peak-response samples were available, repertoires were characterized only after the peak T cell response. Participants were mostly white British and included more females than males, and it was suggested by the authors that clonal diversity may have been underestimated. After two AZD1222 doses, spike-specific TCR breadth and depth were significantly higher than at day 0 and than in MenACWY recipients.

The sample's time point label, in plain terms: baseline before first vaccination. The vaccinee samples were drawn from two UK trials, COV001 and COV002, one of which was a single-blind randomized controlled phase 2/3 trial testing AZD1222 (ChAdOx1 nCoV-19) in healthy adults. For TCRbeta chain sequencing, PBMC samples from trial participants were taken at day 0 and at day 28 after the second dose. CDR1 and CDR2, per the germline V gene (reference sequence), are MNHNY and SVGAGI. V gives up 0 bases and J gives up 7 bases, and the segment between their germline ends measures 7 bases. The cysteine opens and the phenylalanine closes a CDR3 of 13 amino acids. The entry retains the CDR3 DNA only, 39 bases that are in frame from base 1.

The sample consisted of peripheral blood, taken on day 0 of AZD1222 vaccination. The chain employs TRBV6-6 and TRBJ1-5; 5 matching bases give a weak D call of TRBD1. This clonotype was obtained from an adult in good health. The encoded CDR3 is CASSYSGEQPQHF. The bases are TGTGCCAGCAGTTACTCAGGGGAACAGCCCCAGCATTTT.